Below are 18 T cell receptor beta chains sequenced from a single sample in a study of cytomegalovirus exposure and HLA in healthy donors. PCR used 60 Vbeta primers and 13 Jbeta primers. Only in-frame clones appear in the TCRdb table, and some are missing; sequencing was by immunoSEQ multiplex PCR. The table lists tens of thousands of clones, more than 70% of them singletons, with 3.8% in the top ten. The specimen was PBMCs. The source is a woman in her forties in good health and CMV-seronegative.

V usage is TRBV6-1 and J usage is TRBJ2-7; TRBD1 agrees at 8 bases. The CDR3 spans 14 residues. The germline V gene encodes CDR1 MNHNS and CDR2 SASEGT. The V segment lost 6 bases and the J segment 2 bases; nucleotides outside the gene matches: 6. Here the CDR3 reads CASRVPGQAYEQYF. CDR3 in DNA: TGTGCCAGCAGGGTCCCGGGACAGGCCTACGAGCAGTACTTC.

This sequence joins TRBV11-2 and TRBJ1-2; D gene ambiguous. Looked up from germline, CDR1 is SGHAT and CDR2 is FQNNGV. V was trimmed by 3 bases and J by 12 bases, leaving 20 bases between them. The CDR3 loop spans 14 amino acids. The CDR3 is CASSFDLGAGGHTF. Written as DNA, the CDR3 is TGTGCCAGCAGCTTTGATTTGGGAGCGGGCGGCCACACCTTC.

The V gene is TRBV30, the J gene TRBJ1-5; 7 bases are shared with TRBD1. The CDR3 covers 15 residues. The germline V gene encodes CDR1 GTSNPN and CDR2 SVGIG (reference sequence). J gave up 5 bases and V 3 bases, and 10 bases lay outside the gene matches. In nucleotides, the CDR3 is TGTGCCTGGAGGAAGGTTGGGCAGGGGGATCAGCCCCAGCATTTT. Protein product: CAWRKVGQGDQPQHF.

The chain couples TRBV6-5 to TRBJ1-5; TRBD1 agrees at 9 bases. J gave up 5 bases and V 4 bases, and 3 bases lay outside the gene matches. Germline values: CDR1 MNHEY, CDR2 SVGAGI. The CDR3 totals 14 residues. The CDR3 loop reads CASSLGQGYQPQHF. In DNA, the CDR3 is TGTGCCAGCAGTTTGGGACAGGGTTATCAGCCCCAGCATTTT.

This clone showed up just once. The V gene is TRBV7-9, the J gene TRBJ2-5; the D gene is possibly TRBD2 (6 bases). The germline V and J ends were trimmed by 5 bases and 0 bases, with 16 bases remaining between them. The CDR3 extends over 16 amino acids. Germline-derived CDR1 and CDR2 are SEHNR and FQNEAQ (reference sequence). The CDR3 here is CASSGRDSWYQETQYF. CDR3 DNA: TGTGCCAGCAGCGGCCGGGACTCCTGGTACCAAGAGACCCAGTACTTC.

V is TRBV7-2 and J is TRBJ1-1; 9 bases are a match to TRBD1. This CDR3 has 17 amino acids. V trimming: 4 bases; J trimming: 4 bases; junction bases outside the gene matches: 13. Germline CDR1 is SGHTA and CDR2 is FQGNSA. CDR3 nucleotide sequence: TGTGCCAGCAGCTCGCACGGACAGGGGATGTTGAGCACTGAAGCTTTCTTT. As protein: CASSSHGQGMLSTEAFF.

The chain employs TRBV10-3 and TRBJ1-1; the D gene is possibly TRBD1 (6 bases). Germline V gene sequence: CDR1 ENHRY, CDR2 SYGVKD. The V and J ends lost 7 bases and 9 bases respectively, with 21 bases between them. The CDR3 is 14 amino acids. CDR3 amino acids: CAINEQGPTLKAFF. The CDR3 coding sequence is TGTGCCATCAATGAACAGGGCCCCACCCTGAAAGCTTTCTTT.

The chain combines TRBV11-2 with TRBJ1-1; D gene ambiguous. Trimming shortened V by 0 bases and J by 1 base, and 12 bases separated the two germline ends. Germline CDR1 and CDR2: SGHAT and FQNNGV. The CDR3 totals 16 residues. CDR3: CASSLDIGPRNTEAFF. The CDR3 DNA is TGTGCCAGCAGCTTAGATATTGGGCCCCGGAACACTGAAGCTTTCTTT.

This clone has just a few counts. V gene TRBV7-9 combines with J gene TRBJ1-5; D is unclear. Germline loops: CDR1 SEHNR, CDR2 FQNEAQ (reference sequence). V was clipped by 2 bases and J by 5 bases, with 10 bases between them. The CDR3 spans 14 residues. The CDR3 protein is CASSLLSGDQPQHF. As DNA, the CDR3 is TGTGCCAGCAGCTTATTATCCGGGGATCAGCCCCAGCATTTT.

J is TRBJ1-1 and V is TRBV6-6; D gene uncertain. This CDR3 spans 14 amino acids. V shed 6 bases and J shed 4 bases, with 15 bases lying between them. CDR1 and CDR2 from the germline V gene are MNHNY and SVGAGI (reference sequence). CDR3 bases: TGTGCCAGCAGCCCGGGTCTAGCGGGCACTGAAGCTTTCTTT. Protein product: CASSPGLAGTEAFF.

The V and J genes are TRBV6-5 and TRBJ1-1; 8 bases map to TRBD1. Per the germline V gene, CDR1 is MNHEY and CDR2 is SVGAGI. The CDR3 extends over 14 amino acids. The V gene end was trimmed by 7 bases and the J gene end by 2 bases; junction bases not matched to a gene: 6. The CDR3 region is CASTRDRRNTEAFF. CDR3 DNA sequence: TGTGCCAGCACCCGGGACAGGCGCAACACTGAAGCTTTCTTT.

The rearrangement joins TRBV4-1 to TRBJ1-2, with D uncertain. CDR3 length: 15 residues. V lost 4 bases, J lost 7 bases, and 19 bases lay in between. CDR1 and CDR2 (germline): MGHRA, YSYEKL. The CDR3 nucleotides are TGCGCCAGCAGCCTCCCCTCCCGGCCCGCGGGTGGCTACACCTTC. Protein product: CASSLPSRPAGGYTF.

DNA of the CDR3: TGTGCCAGCAGCTTGGTCGGACAGGGGCACTCTGGAAACACCATATATTTT. It is translated as CASSLVGQGHSGNTIYF. The chain joins TRBV5-4 to TRBJ1-3; TRBD1 aligns across 9 bases. CDR1 and CDR2 from the germline V gene are SGHNT and YYREEE (reference sequence). V shed 0 bases, J shed 0 bases, and the junction held 4 bases outside the gene matches. CDR3 length: 17 residues.

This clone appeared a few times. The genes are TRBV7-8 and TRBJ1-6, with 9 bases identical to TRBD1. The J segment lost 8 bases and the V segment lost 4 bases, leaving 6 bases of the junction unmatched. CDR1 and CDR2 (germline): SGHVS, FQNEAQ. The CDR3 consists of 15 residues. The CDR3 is CASSSGQGYDSPLHF. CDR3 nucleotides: TGTGCCAGCAGCTCCGGACAGGGGTACGATTCACCCCTCCACTTT.

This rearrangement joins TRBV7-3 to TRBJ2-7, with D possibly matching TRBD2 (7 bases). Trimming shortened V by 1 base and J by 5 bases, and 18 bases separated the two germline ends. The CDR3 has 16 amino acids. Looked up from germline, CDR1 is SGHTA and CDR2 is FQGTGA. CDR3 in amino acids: CASSLMPGGSIHEQYF. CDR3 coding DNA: TGTGCCAGCAGCTTAATGCCGGGGGGCAGCATACACGAGCAGTACTTC. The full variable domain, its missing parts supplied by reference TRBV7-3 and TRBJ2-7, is GAGVSQTPSNKVTEKGKYVELRCDPISGHTALYWYRQSLGQGPEFLIYFQGTGAADDSGLPNDRFFAVRPEGSVSTLKIQRTERGDSAVYLCASSLMPGGSIHEQYFGPGTRLTVT.

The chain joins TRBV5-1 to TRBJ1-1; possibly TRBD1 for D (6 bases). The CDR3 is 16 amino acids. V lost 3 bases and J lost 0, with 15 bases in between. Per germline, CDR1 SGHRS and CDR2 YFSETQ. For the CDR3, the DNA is TGCGCCAGCAGCTCAGGACAGTTGGCAATGAACACTGAAGCTTTCTTT. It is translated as CASSSGQLAMNTEAFF.

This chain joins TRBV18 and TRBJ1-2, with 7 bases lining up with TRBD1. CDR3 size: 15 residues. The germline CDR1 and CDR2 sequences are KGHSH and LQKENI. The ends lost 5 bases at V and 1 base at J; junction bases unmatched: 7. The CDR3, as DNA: TGTGCCAGCTCAGCACAGGGGAAAGATAACTATGGCTACACCTTC. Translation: CASSAQGKDNYGYTF. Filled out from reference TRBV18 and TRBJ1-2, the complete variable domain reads NAGVMQNPRHLVRRRGQEARLRCSPMKGHSHVYWYRQLPEEGLKFMVYLQKENIIDESGMPKERFSAEFPKEGPSILRIQQVVRGDSAAYFCASSAQGKDNYGYTFGSGTRLTVV.

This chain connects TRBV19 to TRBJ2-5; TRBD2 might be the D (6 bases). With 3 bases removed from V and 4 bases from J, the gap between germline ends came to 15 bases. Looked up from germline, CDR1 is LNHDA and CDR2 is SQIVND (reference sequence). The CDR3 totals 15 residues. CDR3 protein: CASSMTQQEGETQYF. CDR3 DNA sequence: TGTGCCAGTAGTATGACCCAGCAGGAGGGAGAGACCCAGTACTTC.